These T cell receptor beta chains were read from a single sample in a study of type 1 regulatory T cells. MiXCR, applied by TCRdb to the reads, yields one record per CDR3 protein. The profile shows some 90,000 distinct CDR3 sequences, around a third of them singletons. Sequencing was carried out using CD4+ T cells, either the whole sample or a sorted fraction (not recorded which). These TCRs come from a human donor in good health. Both conserved end residues are part of each CDR3. D genes are given only for firm matches. The size entry is marked missing in some rows and otherwise reads once, few, many or a size class.

v_call	clone_size	j_call	d_call	cdr3_aa	cdr3_nt
TRBV6-5	-	TRBJ2-1	-	CASTARWGEQFF	TGTGCCAGCACTGCGAGGTGGGGTGAGCAGTTCTTC
TRBV7-2	-	TRBJ1-5	-	CASSLGRGANQPQHF	TGTGCCAGCAGCTTAGGTCGGGGGGCGAATCAGCCCCAGCATTTT
TRBV24-1	few	TRBJ2-1	-	CATSDFRTDNEQFF	TGTGCCACCAGTGATTTCCGGACAGACAATGAGCAGTTCTTC
TRBV7-2	few	TRBJ2-3	-	CASSSTVHGTDTQYF	TGTGCCAGCAGCTCGACGGTACACGGCACAGATACGCAGTATTTT
TRBV20-1	-	TRBJ2-5	-	CSARGRDSHQETQYF	TGCAGTGCTAGAGGAAGGGACTCTCACCAAGAGACCCAGTACTTC
TRBV19	-	TRBJ2-1	-	CASSPQGYSYNEQFF	TGTGCCAGTAGTCCCCAGGGTTACTCCTACAATGAGCAGTTCTTC
TRBV2	few	TRBJ2-7	-	CASRNYEQYF	TGTGCCAGCAGGAATTACGAGCAGTACTTC
TRBV20-1	few	TRBJ2-6	-	CSARFWKSGANVLTF	TGCAGTGCTCGTTTTTGGAAATCTGGGGCCAACGTCCTGACTTTC
TRBV27	few	TRBJ1-1	-	CASSLSTVSTEAFF	TGTGCCAGCAGTCTTAGTACGGTAAGCACTGAAGCTTTCTTT
TRBV7-8	few	TRBJ2-1	TRBD2	CASSFKPGAGGYNEQFF	TGTGCCAGCAGCTTTAAGCCGGGGGCGGGAGGGTACAATGAGCAGTTCTTC
TRBV5-4	-	TRBJ1-2	-	CASSFGRQYGYTF	TGTGCCAGCAGCTTTGGGAGACAATATGGCTACACCTTC
TRBV29-1	few	TRBJ2-3	-	CSVEDVQERTDTQYF	TGCAGCGTTGAAGATGTGCAGGAGCGCACAGATACGCAGTATTTT
TRBV27	-	TRBJ1-5	-	CASSLTGFNQPQHF	TGTGCCAGCAGTTTAACGGGTTTCAATCAGCCCCAGCATTTT
TRBV28	-	TRBJ2-1	-	CASSLFSAGLTGNEQFF	TGTGCCAGCAGTTTGTTTAGTGCGGGGCTTACGGGAAATGAGCAGTTCTTC
TRBV5-1	few	TRBJ1-1	TRBD1	CASSFGQGATEAFF	TGCGCCAGCAGCTTCGGACAGGGGGCGACTGAAGCTTTCTTT
TRBV20-1	few	TRBJ2-2	-	CSATREPHTGELFF	TGCAGTGCTACCCGGGAGCCTCACACCGGGGAGCTGTTTTTT
TRBV4-1	few	TRBJ1-1	TRBD1	CASSLTGTAKNTEAFF	TGCGCCAGCAGCCTAACCGGGACAGCAAAGAACACTGAAGCTTTCTTT
TRBV5-5	-	TRBJ1-1	-	CASSLAADNSLTEAFF	TGTGCCAGCAGCTTGGCGGCGGATAACAGCCTCACTGAAGCTTTCTTT
TRBV18	-	TRBJ1-1	-	CASSPGEGRYSNTEAFF	TGTGCCAGCTCACCGGGTGAGGGAAGGTATTCGAACACTGAAGCTTTCTTT
TRBV4-2	-	TRBJ2-7	-	CASSQARTGAPYEQYF	TGTGCCAGCAGCCAAGCCCGGACGGGAGCCCCCTACGAGCAGTACTTC
TRBV28	-	TRBJ1-2	TRBD1	CASRWDRGQGYTF	TGTGCCAGCAGATGGGACAGGGGGCAGGGCTACACCTTC
TRBV5-1	-	TRBJ1-1	-	CASSSGSSWTEAFF	TGCGCCAGCAGCTCTGGTTCGAGTTGGACTGAAGCTTTCTTT
TRBV19	-	TRBJ2-6	TRBD1	CASSMRGQGGGANVLTF	TGTGCCAGTAGTATGAGGGGACAGGGTGGCGGGGCCAACGTCCTGACTTTC
TRBV5-1	-	TRBJ1-6	-	CASSLVQDSPLHF	TGCGCCAGCAGCTTGGTTCAGGATTCACCCCTCCACTTT
TRBV6-1	few	TRBJ2-5	-	CASSEAQPYQETQYF	TGTGCCAGCAGTGAAGCCCAGCCTTACCAAGAGACCCAGTACTTC
TRBV11-2	few	TRBJ1-1	-	CASSLGPAFTEAFF	TGTGCCAGCAGCTTAGGCCCGGCTTTTACTGAAGCTTTCTTT
TRBV7-8	many	TRBJ2-2	-	CASSFGRVVRAGELFF	TGTGCCAGCAGCTTTGGGCGGGTAGTACGCGCCGGGGAGCTGTTTTTT